One and the same sample provided the 16 T cell receptor beta chains below, sequenced in a study of T cells after yellow fever vaccination (dated by TCRdb to the late 2010s). The treatment or condition label on this specimen signifies: live attenuated yellow fever vaccine strain. Library construction relied on 5' RACE. TCRdb names Illumina NovaSeq 6000 as the instrument used. In TCRdb, the public reads were trimmed at Q25 with fastp and aligned with MiXCR, with productive beta chains retained. Rows are unified per CDR3 protein, each entry keeping the most common DNA and genes. This sample comprises some 260,000 distinct CDR3 sequences, about 5.2% of them detected only once. Clones ranked in the top ten supply roughly 3% of the sample. Specimen: CD4+ T cells sorted from PBMCs, collected on the day of the yellow fever booster vaccination. Receptors originate from a young man who received the YFV17D yellow fever vaccine.

This clonotype was seen ten or more times. This sequence joins TRBV7-2 and TRBJ1-4, with D hard to call. Trimming pared 3 bases from V and 8 bases from J, leaving 10 bases between. CDR3 size: 13 residues. Per germline, CDR1 SGHTA and CDR2 FQGNSA. The CDR3 reads CASSFAGVEKLFF. The CDR3, as DNA: TGTGCCAGCAGCTTTGCCGGGGTAGAAAAACTGTTTTTT.

V and J are TRBV5-4 and TRBJ1-1; a possible D gene is TRBD1 (5 bases). Germline V gene lookup returns CDR1 SGHNT and CDR2 YYREEE (reference sequence). Trimming removed 0 bases at V and 5 bases at J, with 17 bases between. There are 16 residues in the CDR3. CDR3 amino acids: CASSLGAGWGMTEAFF. CDR3 nucleotides: TGTGCCAGCAGCTTGGGGGCAGGGTGGGGAATGACTGAAGCTTTCTTT.

The table lists this clonotype with many counts. The rearrangement joins TRBV6-5 to TRBJ2-7; a possible D gene is TRBD1 (5 bases). This CDR3 has 14 residues. Germline lookup yields CDR1 MNHEY and CDR2 SVGAGI. V was clipped by 4 bases and J by 0 bases, with 10 bases between them. CDR3 region: CASSLFQGSYEQYF. CDR3 nucleotide sequence: TGTGCCAGCAGTTTATTCCAGGGCTCCTACGAGCAGTACTTC.

This clonotype was seen more than once but under ten times. J is TRBJ1-2 and V is TRBV12-3 or TRBV12-4; D remains unclear. The CDR3 runs 14 residues. Trimming stripped 2 bases from V and 4 bases from J, with 11 bases between. DNA of the CDR3: TGTGCCAGCAGTTTAATCGGGGTTTCCTATGGCTACACCTTC. Translated, it gives CASSLIGVSYGYTF.

This clonotype was found a few times. The CDR3 protein is CASSRAQLPLEQYF. The CDR3 DNA is TGTGCCAGCAGCCGCGCCCAGCTCCCCCTCGAGCAGTACTTC. This rearrangement joins TRBV7-9 to TRBJ2-7; D gene ambiguous. The CDR3 has 14 residues. Germline loops: CDR1 SEHNR, CDR2 FQNEAQ (reference sequence). Trimming left V 5 bases short and J 6 bases short, with 17 bases between.

The CDR3 nucleotides read TGTGCCACCAGCAGAGACCTTAATGAAAAACTGTTTTTT. Amino acids: CATSRDLNEKLFF. This rearrangement joins TRBV15 to TRBJ1-4, with D unclear. V lost 0 bases and J 4 bases, leaving 3 bases between the germline ends. Germline CDR1 LNHNV, CDR2 YYDKDF (reference sequence). The CDR3 is 13 residues long.

This clonotype has at least ten counts. J is TRBJ1-4 and V is TRBV29-1; maybe TRBD1 (5 bases). This CDR3 region has 13 residues. Germline V gene lookup returns CDR1 SQVTM and CDR2 ANQGSEA. Trimming took off 5 bases at V and 8 bases at J, with 15 bases between the two ends. In DNA form, the CDR3 reads TGCAGCGTTCAATTACAGGTGCAGGAAAAACTGTTTTTT. Its protein is CSVQLQVQEKLFF.

This clonotype turned up a few times. This chain uses TRBV12-3 or TRBV12-4 with TRBJ1-2, with TRBD1 matching 7 bases. The ends lost 7 bases at V and 4 bases at J; junction bases unmatched: 12. The CDR3 covers 15 residues. The CDR3: CASTRGGGAVYGYTF. CDR3 coding DNA: TGTGCCAGCACCAGGGGAGGGGGCGCGGTCTATGGCTACACCTTC.

The chain couples TRBV5-4 to TRBJ2-4, with D perhaps matching TRBD2 (5 bases). The CDR3 runs to 15 residues. The germline CDR1 and CDR2 sequences are SGHNT and YYREEE (reference sequence). Trimming left V 2 bases short and J 1 base short, with 10 bases between. For the CDR3, the DNA is TGTGCCAGCAGCTTTGGTGGGGAGGCCAAAAACATTCAGTACTTC. As protein: CASSFGGEAKNIQYF.

This clonotype has just a few counts. The V call is TRBV7-2, the J call TRBJ1-1; D remains unclear. Germline assignment: CDR1 SGHTA and CDR2 FQGNSA. The CDR3 has 14 residues. Trimming removed 2 bases from V and 3 bases from J, with 10 bases in between. The CDR3 loop is CASSLHEGDTEAFF. The CDR3, as DNA: TGTGCCAGCAGCTTACATGAGGGCGACACTGAAGCTTTCTTT.

The V and J genes are TRBV10-3 and TRBJ1-2, with D maybe TRBD1 (6 bases). The CDR3 is 13 residues long. Germline CDR1 and CDR2: ENHRY and SYGVKD. Trimming left V 7 bases short and J 2 bases short, with 11 bases between. The DNA of the CDR3 is TGTGCCATCACCCAGGACAGAAACTATGGCTACACCTTC. Encoded protein: CAITQDRNYGYTF.

This clonotype was seen a few times. The chain joins TRBV20-1 to TRBJ2-5; 10 nucleotides line up with TRBD1. The CDR3 has 14 amino acids. V lost 2 bases and J lost 7; bases outside the gene matches: 7. The germline gives CDR1 DFQATT, CDR2 SNEGSKA (reference sequence). CDR3 region: CSARPRQGAGTQYF. The CDR3 nucleotides read TGCAGTGCTAGACCGAGACAGGGGGCAGGGACCCAGTACTTC.

This clonotype was recorded a few times. The chain is built from TRBV7-2 and TRBJ1-1; D not resolved. Germline V gives CDR1 SGHTA, CDR2 FQGNSA. V dropped 7 bases and J dropped 3 bases, with 9 bases sitting between them. This CDR3 region has 12 residues. In DNA form, the CDR3 reads TGTGCCAGCAACAACCGCTACACTGAAGCTTTCTTT. As protein: CASNNRYTEAFF.

The V call is TRBV12-3 or TRBV12-4, the J call TRBJ2-2; 7 bases fit TRBD2. The CDR3 contains 15 residues. V gave up 7 bases and J gave up 0 bases; unmatched junction bases: 5. CDR3 DNA: TGTGCCAGCACTCGAAGCGGGACGAACACCGGGGAGCTGTTTTTT. Its translation is CASTRSGTNTGELFF.

This clonotype has a count of ten or more. This chain links TRBV5-1 with TRBJ2-6, with D possibly called TRBD1 or TRBD2 (5 bases each). The CDR3 is 16 amino acids. The V end lost 4 bases, the J end lost 0 bases, and 11 bases lay between the germline ends. Germline CDR1 and CDR2: SGHRS and YFSETQ. The CDR3 DNA reads as TGCGCCAGCAGCCTCCCGGGGACCTCTGGGGCCAACGTCCTGACTTTC. Its translation: CASSLPGTSGANVLTF.

Only a few counts were recorded for this clonotype. The V gene is TRBV28, the J gene TRBJ2-2; TRBD1 might be the D (7 bases). Germline V gives CDR1 MDHEN, CDR2 SYDVKM. The CDR3 has 16 residues. V was cut by 5 bases and J by 4 bases, with 17 bases left in between. The chain's CDR3 is CASSRNRGGSTGELFF. DNA of the CDR3: TGTGCCAGCAGTAGAAACAGGGGAGGAAGCACCGGGGAGCTGTTTTTT.